This is a list of T cell receptor beta chains from one sample in a study of cytomegalovirus exposure and HLA in healthy donors. The assay was immunoSEQ multiplex PCR, and TCRdb's table has in-frame clones only and misses some. The sample lists about 140,000 clones, about four fifths occurring once. Sequences were obtained from PBMCs. These receptors originate from a man in his late teens or twenties in good health and CMV-seropositive. Both conserved end residues are part of each CDR3. A D gene is named only where the DNA matches it firmly. Only some rows state a clone size, as once, few, many or a class for expanded clones.

j_call d_call clone_size v_call cdr3_nt cdr3_aa
TRBJ1-1 TRBD1 NA TRBV28 TGTGCCAGCAGTACCCCCCGGACAGGGTTGTGGGCTTTCTTT CASSTPRTGLWAFF
TRBJ1-5 TRBD1 NA TRBV5-6 TGTGCCAGCAGCTCGAGAAACGACAGGGGGCAGCCCCAGCATTTT CASSSRNDRGQPQHF
TRBJ2-3 NA once TRBV5-1 TGCGCCAGCAGCTTGGGAGGAGCCTCAAGCACAGATACGCAGTATTTT CASSLGGASSTDTQYF
TRBJ1-4 NA NA TRBV4-2 TGTGCCAGCAGCCCGCGGGTCAATGTTAATGAAAAACTGTTTTTT CASSPRVNVNEKLFF
TRBJ1-1 NA few TRBV19 TGTGCCAGCAAATTAGGGGTCACTGAAGCTTTCTTT CASKLGVTEAFF
TRBJ2-5 NA NA TRBV2 TGTGCCAGCAGACAGGAGACCCAGTACTTC CASRQETQYF
TRBJ2-2 TRBD1 few TRBV11-2 TGTGCCAGCAGCTGGAGGCAGGGGGCGAACACCGGGGAGCTGTTTTTT CASSWRQGANTGELFF
TRBJ2-7 NA once TRBV5-1 TGCGCCAGCAGCTTAGATGCGGTGGCGGGCCGATCCTACGAGCAGTACTTC CASSLDAVAGRSYEQYF
TRBJ2-5 NA NA TRBV6-5 TGTGCCAGCAGTTACTCTCCAGGGCAAGAGACCCAGTACTTC CASSYSPGQETQYF
TRBJ2-3 TRBD1 few TRBV7-2 TGTGCCAGCAGCTTAGTGGGACAGCTTAGCACAGATACGCAGTATTTT CASSLVGQLSTDTQYF
TRBJ2-4 NA few TRBV25-1 TGTGCCAGCAGTGAATCAGGGGTCGGCGGAAACATTCAGTACTTC CASSESGVGGNIQYF
TRBJ1-4 NA once TRBV6-5 TGTGCCAGCAGTTACGTTAGTAATGAAAAACTGTTTTTT CASSYVSNEKLFF
TRBJ2-3 NA NA TRBV28 TGTGCCAGCAGTTCCCCCCGACAGTCAGGTTTTCCAGATACGCAGTATTTT CASSSPRQSGFPDTQYF
TRBJ1-1 NA few TRBV7-2 TGTGCCAGCAGTTTAGGAGGGATGGGGACTGAAGCTTTCTTT CASSLGGMGTEAFF
TRBJ1-5 TRBD1 few TRBV6-5 TGTGCCAGCAGTTCGACAGGGGATCAGCCCCAGCATTTT CASSSTGDQPQHF
TRBJ1-5 NA NA TRBV28 TGTGCCAGCAGTTTTAAAGGAGGGCTTCAGCCCCAGCATTTT CASSFKGGLQPQHF
TRBJ2-3 TRBD2 NA TRBV28 TGTGCCAGCAGTTTCACTAGCGGGGGCACAGATACGCAGTATTTT CASSFTSGGTDTQYF
TRBJ1-3 TRBD1 few TRBV10-1 TGCGCCAGCGCCCCGGGACAGCCAAGCTCTGGAAACACCATATATTTT CASAPGQPSSGNTIYF
TRBJ1-2 NA NA TRBV9 TGTGCCAGCAGCGCTTCAGGACAGACCTATGGCTACACCTTC CASSASGQTYGYTF
TRBJ2-7 NA once TRBV6-5 TGTGCCAGCACCCCTGAGGGCAGCTCCTACGAGCAGTACTTC CASTPEGSSYEQYF
TRBJ2-7 TRBD2 few TRBV5-1 TGCGCCAGCAGTGGGACTAGCGGGTCGTACGAGCAGTACTTC CASSGTSGSYEQYF
TRBJ1-5 TRBD1 NA TRBV19 TGTGCCGGTAGAACAACCGGGACAGGCAATCAGCCCCAGCATTTT CAGRTTGTGNQPQHF
TRBJ2-5 TRBD2 NA TRBV6-1 TGTGCCAGCAGTGAATTCGGACTAGCGGGATTGGTCGAGACCCAGTACTTC CASSEFGLAGLVETQYF